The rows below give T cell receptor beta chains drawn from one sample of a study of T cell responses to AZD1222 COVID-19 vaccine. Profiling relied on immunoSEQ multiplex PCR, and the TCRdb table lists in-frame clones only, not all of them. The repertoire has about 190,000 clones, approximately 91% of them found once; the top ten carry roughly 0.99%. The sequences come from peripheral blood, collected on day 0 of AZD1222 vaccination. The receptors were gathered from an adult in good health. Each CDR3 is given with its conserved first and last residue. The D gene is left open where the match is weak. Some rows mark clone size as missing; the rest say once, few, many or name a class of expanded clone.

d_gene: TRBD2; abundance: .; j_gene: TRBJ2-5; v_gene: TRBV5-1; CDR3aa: CASSRDGGTGETQYF; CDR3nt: TGCGCCAGCAGCCGGGACGGGGGGACCGGGGAGACCCAGTACTTC
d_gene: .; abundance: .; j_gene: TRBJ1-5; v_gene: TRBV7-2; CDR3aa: CASSFQGPGNQPQHF; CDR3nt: TGTGCCAGCAGCTTCCAGGGTCCCGGCAATCAGCCCCAGCATTTT
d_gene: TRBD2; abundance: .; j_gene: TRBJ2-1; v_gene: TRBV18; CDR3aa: CASSPRAGGAYNEQFF; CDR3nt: TGTGCCAGCTCACCACGGGCGGGAGGCGCCTACAATGAGCAGTTCTTC
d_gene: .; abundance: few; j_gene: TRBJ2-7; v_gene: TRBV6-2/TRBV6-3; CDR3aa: CASSYSVPYEQYF; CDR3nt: TGTGCCAGCAGTTACTCCGTCCCCTACGAGCAGTACTTC
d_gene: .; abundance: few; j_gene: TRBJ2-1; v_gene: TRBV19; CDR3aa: CAIADSGRYNEQFF; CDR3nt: TGTGCCATCGCGGACTCCGGGCGCTACAATGAGCAGTTCTTC
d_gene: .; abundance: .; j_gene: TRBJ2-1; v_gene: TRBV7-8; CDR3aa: CASSLASEQFF; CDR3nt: TGTGCCAGCAGCCTCGCCAGTGAGCAGTTCTTC
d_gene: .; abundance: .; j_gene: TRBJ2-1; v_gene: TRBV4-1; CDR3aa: CASSQLYGQSLNEQFF; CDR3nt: TGCGCCAGCAGCCAGCTTTACGGACAGTCCCTCAATGAGCAGTTCTTC
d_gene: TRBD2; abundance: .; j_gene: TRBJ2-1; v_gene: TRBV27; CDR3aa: CASSKPGGNEQFF; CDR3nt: TGTGCCAGCAGTAAACCGGGGGGTAACGAGCAGTTCTTC
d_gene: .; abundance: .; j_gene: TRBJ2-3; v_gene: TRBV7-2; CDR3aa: CASSYVTDTQYF; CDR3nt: TGTGCCAGCAGCTATGTAACAGATACGCAGTATTTT
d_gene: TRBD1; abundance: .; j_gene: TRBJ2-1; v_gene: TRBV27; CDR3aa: CASSLPDRDEQFF; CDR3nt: TGTGCCAGCAGTTTACCCGACAGGGATGAGCAGTTCTTC
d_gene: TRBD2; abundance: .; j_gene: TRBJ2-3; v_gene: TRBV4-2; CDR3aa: CASSHRRGGAADTQYF; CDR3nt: TGTGCCAGCAGCCATCGCCGCGGGGGGGCCGCAGATACGCAGTATTTT
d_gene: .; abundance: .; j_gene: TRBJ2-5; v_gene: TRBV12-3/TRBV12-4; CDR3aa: CASSLSEETQYF; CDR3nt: TGTGCCAGCAGTCTCTCGGAAGAGACCCAGTACTTC
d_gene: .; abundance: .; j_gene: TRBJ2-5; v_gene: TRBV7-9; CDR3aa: CASSLGSGKETQYF; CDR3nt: TGTGCCAGCAGCCTCGGATCAGGGAAAGAGACCCAGTACTTC
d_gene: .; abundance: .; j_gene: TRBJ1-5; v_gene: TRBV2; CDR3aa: CASSEWGSSQPQHF; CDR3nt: TGTGCCAGCAGTGAGTGGGGATCGAGTCAGCCCCAGCATTTT
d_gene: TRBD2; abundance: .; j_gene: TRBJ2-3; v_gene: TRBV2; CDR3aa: CATGLAGTTDTQYF; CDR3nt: TGTGCCACCGGACTAGCGGGGACTACAGATACGCAGTATTTT
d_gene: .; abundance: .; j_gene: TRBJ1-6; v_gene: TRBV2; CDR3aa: CASSEGGVSLGSYNSPLHF; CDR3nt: TGTGCCAGCAGTGAAGGGGGTGTTAGCCTGGGCTCCTATAATTCACCCCTCCACTTT
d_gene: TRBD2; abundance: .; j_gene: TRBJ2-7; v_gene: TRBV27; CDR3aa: CASSLRAGGPFEQYF; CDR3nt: TGTGCCAGCAGTTTACGGGCGGGAGGGCCCTTCGAGCAGTACTTC
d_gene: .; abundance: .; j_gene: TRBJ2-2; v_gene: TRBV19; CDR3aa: CASSIDGGANTGELFF; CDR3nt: TGTGCCAGTAGTATAGATGGGGGCGCGAACACCGGGGAGCTGTTTTTT
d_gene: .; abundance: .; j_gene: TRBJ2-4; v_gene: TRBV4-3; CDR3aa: CASSQLVDQNIQYF; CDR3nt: TGCGCCAGCAGCCAATTAGTTGACCAAAACATTCAGTACTTC
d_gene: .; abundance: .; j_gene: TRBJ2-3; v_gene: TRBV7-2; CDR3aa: CASSLAGPRDTQYF; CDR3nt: TGTGCCAGCAGCTTAGCGGGCCCAAGGGATACGCAGTATTTT
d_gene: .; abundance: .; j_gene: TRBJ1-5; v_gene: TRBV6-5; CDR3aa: CASSYSSLGGRPQHF; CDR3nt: TGTGCCAGCAGTTACTCGAGTTTAGGGGGTCGGCCCCAGCATTTT
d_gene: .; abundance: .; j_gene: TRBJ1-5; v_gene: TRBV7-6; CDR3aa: CASSNQNQPQHF; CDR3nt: TGTGCCAGCAGCAACCAAAATCAGCCCCAGCATTTT
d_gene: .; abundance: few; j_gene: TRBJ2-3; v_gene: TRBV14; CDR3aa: CASSRRGAGDTQYF; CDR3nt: TGTGCCAGCAGCCGCAGGGGGGCAGGAGATACGCAGTATTTT
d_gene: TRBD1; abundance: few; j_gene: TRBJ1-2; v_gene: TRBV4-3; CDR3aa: CASSQDRSGGLGYTF; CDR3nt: TGCGCCAGCAGCCAAGATCGTTCAGGGGGACTTGGCTACACCTTC
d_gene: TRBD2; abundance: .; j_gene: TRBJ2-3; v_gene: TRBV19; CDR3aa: CASSLAGGRDTQYF; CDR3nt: TGTGCCAGTAGCTTAGCGGGGGGGCGAGATACGCAGTATTTT
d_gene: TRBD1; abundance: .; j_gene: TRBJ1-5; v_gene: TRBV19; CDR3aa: CASSIEAGGGNQPQHF; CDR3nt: TGTGCCAGTAGTATAGAGGCAGGGGGCGGGAATCAGCCCCAGCATTTT
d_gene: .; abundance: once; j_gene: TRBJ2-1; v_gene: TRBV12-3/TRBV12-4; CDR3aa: CASSLGKINEQFF; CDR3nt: TGTGCCAGCAGTTTGGGTAAAATCAATGAGCAGTTCTTC
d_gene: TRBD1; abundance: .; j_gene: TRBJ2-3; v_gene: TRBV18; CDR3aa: CASSLRQGAGDTQYF; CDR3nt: TGTGCCAGCTCTCTCCGACAGGGGGCTGGAGATACGCAGTATTTT
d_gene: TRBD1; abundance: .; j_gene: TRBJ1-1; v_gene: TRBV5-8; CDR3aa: CASSPRDSYMNTEAFF; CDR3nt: TGTGCCAGCAGCCCCAGGGACAGTTACATGAACACTGAAGCTTTCTTT
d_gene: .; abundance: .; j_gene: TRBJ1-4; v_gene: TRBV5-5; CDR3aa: CASSLGPTTNEKLFF; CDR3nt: TGTGCCAGCAGCTTGGGACCAACAACTAATGAAAAACTGTTTTTT
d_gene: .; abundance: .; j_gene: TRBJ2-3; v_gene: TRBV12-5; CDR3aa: CASGLGAPDTQYF; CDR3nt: TGTGCTAGTGGTTTGGGGGCACCAGATACGCAGTATTTT
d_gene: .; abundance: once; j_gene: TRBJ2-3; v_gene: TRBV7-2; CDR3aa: CASSLAGVGEHTQYF; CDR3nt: TGTGCCAGCAGCTTAGCGGGTGTCGGCGAACATACGCAGTATTTT
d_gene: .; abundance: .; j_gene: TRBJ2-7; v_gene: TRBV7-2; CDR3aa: CASDWGTRCYEQYF; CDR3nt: TGTGCCAGCGACTGGGGGACCCGGTGCTACGAGCAGTACTTC
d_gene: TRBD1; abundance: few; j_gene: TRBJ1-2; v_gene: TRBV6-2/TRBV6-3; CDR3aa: CASCHVGTGGGYTF; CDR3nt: TGTGCCAGCTGCCATGTGGGGACAGGGGGCGGCTACACCTTC
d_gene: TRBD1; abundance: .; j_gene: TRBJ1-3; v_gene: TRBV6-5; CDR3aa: CASSWDRGRGNTIYF; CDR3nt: TGTGCCAGCAGCTGGGACAGGGGGCGCGGAAACACCATATATTTT
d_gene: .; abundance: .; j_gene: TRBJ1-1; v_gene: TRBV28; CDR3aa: CASKQTNTEAFF; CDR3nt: TGTGCCAGCAAACAAACTAACACTGAAGCTTTCTTT
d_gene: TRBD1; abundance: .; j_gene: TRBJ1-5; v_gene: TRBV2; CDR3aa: CASSEGWGQGYQPQHF; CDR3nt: TGTGCCAGCAGTGAAGGTTGGGGACAGGGTTACCAGCCCCAGCATTTT
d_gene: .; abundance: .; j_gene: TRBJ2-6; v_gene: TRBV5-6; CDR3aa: CASSGDRTSWGANVLTF; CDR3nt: TGTGCCAGCAGCGGAGACAGGACCTCGTGGGGGGCCAACGTCCTGACTTTC
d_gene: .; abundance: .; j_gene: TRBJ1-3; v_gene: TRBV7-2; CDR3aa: CASSLNHGNTIYF; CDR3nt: TGTGCCAGCAGCTTAAACCATGGAAACACCATATATTTT
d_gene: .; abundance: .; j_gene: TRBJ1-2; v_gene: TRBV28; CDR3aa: CASSQNRRRNYGYTF; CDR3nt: TGTGCCAGCAGCCAAAACAGGAGACGAAACTATGGCTACACCTTC
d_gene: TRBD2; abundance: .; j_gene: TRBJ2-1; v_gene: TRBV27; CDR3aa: CASTPGLAGAYNEQFF; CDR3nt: TGTGCCAGCACCCCGGGACTAGCGGGTGCTTACAATGAGCAGTTCTTC
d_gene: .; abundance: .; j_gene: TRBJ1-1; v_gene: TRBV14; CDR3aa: CASSGGGGWKNTEAFF; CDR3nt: TGTGCCAGCAGCGGCGGGGGGGGCTGGAAGAACACTGAAGCTTTCTTT
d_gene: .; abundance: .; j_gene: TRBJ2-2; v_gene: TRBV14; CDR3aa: CASSARATGELFF; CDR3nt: TGTGCCTCCTCGGCCAGGGCCACCGGGGAGCTGTTTTTT
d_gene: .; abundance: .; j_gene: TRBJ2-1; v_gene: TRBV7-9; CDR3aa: CASAGAYNEQFF; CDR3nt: TGTGCCAGCGCCGGGGCGTACAATGAGCAGTTCTTC
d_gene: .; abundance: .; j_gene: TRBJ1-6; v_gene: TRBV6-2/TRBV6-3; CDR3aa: CASSPQNSPLHF; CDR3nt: TGTGCCAGCAGTCCCCAGAATTCACCCCTCCACTTT
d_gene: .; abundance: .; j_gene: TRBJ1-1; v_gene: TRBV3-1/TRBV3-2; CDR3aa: CASSQSGGGTEAFF; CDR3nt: TGTGCCAGCAGCCAAAGTGGGGGAGGGACTGAAGCTTTCTTT
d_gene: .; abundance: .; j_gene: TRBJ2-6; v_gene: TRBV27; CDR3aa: CASSYTDSLSGANVLTF; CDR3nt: TGTGCCAGCAGTTATACAGATTCACTCTCTGGGGCCAACGTCCTGACTTTC
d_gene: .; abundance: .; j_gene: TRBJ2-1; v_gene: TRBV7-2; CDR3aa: CASSLDAGGVHNEQFF; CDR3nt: TGTGCCAGCAGCTTAGATGCAGGGGGGGTGCACAATGAGCAGTTCTTC
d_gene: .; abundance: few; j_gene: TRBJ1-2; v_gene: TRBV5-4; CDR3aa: CASSLEAYGYTF; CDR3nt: TGTGCCAGCAGCTTGGAAGCCTATGGCTACACCTTC
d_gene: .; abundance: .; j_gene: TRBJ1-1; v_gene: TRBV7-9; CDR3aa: CAALAGRDNTEAFF; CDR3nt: TGTGCCGCTCTGGCAGGGCGGGATAACACTGAAGCTTTCTTT
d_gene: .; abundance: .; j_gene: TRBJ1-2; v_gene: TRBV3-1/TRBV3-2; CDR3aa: CASSQNVGGQGYTF; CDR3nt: TGTGCCAGCAGCCAAAACGTGGGGGGTCAAGGCTACACCTTC
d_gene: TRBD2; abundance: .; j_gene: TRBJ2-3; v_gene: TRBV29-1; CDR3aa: CSVGVSGSTDTQYF; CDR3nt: TGCAGCGTTGGGGTTAGCGGGAGCACAGATACGCAGTATTTT
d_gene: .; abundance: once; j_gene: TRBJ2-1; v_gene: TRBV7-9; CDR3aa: CASSLAVRNNEQFF; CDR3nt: TGTGCCAGCAGCTTAGCGGTACGCAACAATGAGCAGTTCTTC
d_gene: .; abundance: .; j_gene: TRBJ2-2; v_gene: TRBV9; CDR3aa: CASHGPRAPPNTGELFF; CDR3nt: TGTGCCAGCCACGGACCGAGGGCCCCCCCGAACACCGGGGAGCTGTTTTTT